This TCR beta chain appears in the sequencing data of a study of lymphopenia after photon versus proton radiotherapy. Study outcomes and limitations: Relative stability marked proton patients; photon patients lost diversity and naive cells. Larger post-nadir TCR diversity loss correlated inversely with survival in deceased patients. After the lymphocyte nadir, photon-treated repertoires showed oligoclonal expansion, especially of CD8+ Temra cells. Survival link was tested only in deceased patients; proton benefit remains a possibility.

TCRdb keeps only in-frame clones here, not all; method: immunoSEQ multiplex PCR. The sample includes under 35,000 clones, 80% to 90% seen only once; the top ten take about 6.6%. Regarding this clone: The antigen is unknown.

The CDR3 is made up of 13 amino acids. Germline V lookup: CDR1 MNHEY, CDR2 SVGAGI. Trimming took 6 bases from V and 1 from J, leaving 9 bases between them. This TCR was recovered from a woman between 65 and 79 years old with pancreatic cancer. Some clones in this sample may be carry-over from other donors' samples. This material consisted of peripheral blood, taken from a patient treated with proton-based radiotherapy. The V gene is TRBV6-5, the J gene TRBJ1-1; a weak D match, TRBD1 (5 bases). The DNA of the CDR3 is TGTGCCAGCAGACGGACACAGAACACTGAAGCTTTCTTT. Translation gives CASRRTQNTEAFF.